This passage covers 2 T cell receptor beta chains from one sample sequenced in a study of T-cell memory formation after mild COVID-19. Using its own MiXCR run on the 5' RACE reads, TCRdb lists one record per CDR3 protein. The table includes about 350,000 distinct CDR3 sequences, roughly an eighth detected once. Sequencing input: PBMCs or a T cell subset sorted from them (not recorded which). Source of these receptors: a man aged 18-30 years who had mild COVID-19 (a few samples of this study predate the infection). Cell type and time point are not known.

This clonotype was detected only a few times. This sequence joins TRBV6-2 or TRBV6-3 and TRBJ2-2; D unclear. CDR1 MNHEY and CDR2 SVGEGT come from the germline V gene. The length of the CDR3 is 12 residues. The germline V and J ends were trimmed by 11 bases and 2 bases, with 9 bases remaining between them. CDR3 bases: TGTGCCTGTCAGAGAAACACCGGGGAGCTGTTTTTT. Protein: CACQRNTGELFF.

This clonotype was found many times. The V call is TRBV6-1, the J call TRBJ2-1; perhaps TRBD1 as D (5 bases). There are 16 residues in the CDR3. Deletions cut 4 bases from V and 0 bases from J, with 13 bases between. Germline V CDR1 and CDR2: MNHNS, SASEGT. The CDR3 DNA follows: TGTGCCAGCAGTGGAAACCGAAGGGGCTCCTACAATGAGCAGTTCTTC. This gives the protein CASSGNRRGSYNEQFF.